This TCR beta chain was recovered during a study of cytomegalovirus exposure and HLA in healthy donors. Study-wide results and limits: Cytomegalovirus-associated status was assigned to approximately 160 TCR beta chains. Researchers reported in a later analysis that common viral pathogens appeared linked to several top clusters. Through in vitro validation, three CMV-associated chains were shown to be specific for CMV antigens. Researchers reported in a later analysis that a missense DCLRE1C variant was tied to TCR beta V- and J-gene trimming.

A remark on this clone: Its target is not known.

V was pared by 3 bases and J by 6 bases, with 11 bases between. The germline V gene encodes CDR1 MDHEN and CDR2 SYDVKM. The CDR3 runs 13 residues. PCR primers comprised 60 Vbeta and 13 Jbeta primers. Libraries were prepared by immunoSEQ multiplex PCR; TCRdb keeps only in-frame clonotypes and omits some of them. The sample yields tens of thousands of clones, around two thirds seen once. The sequence was obtained from a woman aged 60-75 years in good health and CMV-seropositive. Sequencing was done on a sample of PBMCs. V gene TRBV28 combines with J gene TRBJ1-1, with unresolved D. CDR3 sequence (DNA): TGTGCCAGCAGTTTGTATAGGAGGCCTGAAGCTTTCTTT. Residues: CASSLYRRPEAFF.